Sequencing of this T cell receptor beta chain was carried out in a study of T-cell reconstitution after alpha-beta-depleted transplantation in children. Whole-study findings and limits: Reportedly, only several hundred clones from non-depleted graft cells drove alpha-beta T-cell counts at about two months. Diversity of TCRbeta at day 60 was high in some patients, arising from surviving recipient T cells and thymic progenitors.

Note on this clonotype: Its antigen remains unknown.

Trimming left V 1 base short and J 4 bases short, with 20 bases between. Per germline, CDR1 SGHNT and CDR2 YYREEE (reference sequence). The CDR3 consists of 17 residues. Unique molecular identifiers were used to barcode this TCRbeta library. TCRdb itself ran the PCR reads through MiXCR, one entry per CDR3 protein. The profile shows about 980,000 distinct CDR3 sequences, roughly 29% of them singletons. The source is a boy under two years old who had a stem cell transplant for SCID, so the T cells may come from the graft donor. The rearrangement uses TRBV5-4 and TRBJ2-5; D possibly corresponds to TRBD2 (7 bases). The specimen comprised PBMCs, mostly from graft donor cells, sampled 360 days after TCRalphabeta/CD19-depleted stem cell transplant. CDR3: CASSLNAGAPSGETQYF. CDR3 nucleotide sequence: TGTGCCAGCAGCTTGAACGCGGGGGCCCCTTCGGGAGAGACCCAGTACTTC.